The sequence of this TCR beta chain was determined in a study of CD8 T cells in ankylosing spondylitis. Study observations and caveats: A motif in TCR beta, a set of about 8 highly homologous variants, appeared characteristic of ankylosing spondylitis blood.

The V end was cut by 5 bases, the J end by 2 bases, with 10 bases between. The CDR3 totals 13 residues. Germline CDR1 is SGHTA and CDR2 is FQGNSA. This clonotype was recorded a few times. Its antigen is not known. MiXCR was run by TCRdb on the 5' RACE reads, yielding one entry per CDR3 protein. Found here are roughly 440,000 distinct CDR3 sequences, approximately 17% of them singletons; the top ten hold under 1.2%. The receptor comes from a male donor with ankylosing spondylitis. Sequencing input: blood, either unsorted or a sorted T cell fraction (not recorded which). V and J are TRBV7-2 and TRBJ2-7, with unresolved D. In nucleotides, the CDR3 is TGTGCCAGCAGCAAAAACGCCCCCTACGAGCAGTACTTC. Encoded protein: CASSKNAPYEQYF.